Shown below are 24 T cell receptor beta chains from a single sample sequenced in a study of shared clonotypes between healthy human individuals. TCRdb's table, derived via immunoSEQ multiplex PCR, lists solely in-frame clones and lacks some. The repertoire holds about 600,000 clones, with 95% to 98% as singletons. Positively selected for CCR7, the CD45RO-negative cells used as naive CD8 cells excluded terminally differentiated effector memory CD45RA+ cells. Sequenced: naive CD8+ T cells sorted from blood. Receptors were obtained from a man in his thirties or forties in good health.

The rearrangement links TRBV7-2 to TRBJ1-4, with D uncertain. Germline values: CDR1 SGHTA, CDR2 FQGNSA. The CDR3 sequence is 15 residues long. V was pared by 7 bases and J by 0 bases, with 12 bases between. The chain's CDR3 is CASKWADATNEKLFF. The DNA for the CDR3 is TGTGCCAGCAAGTGGGCAGATGCAACTAATGAAAAACTGTTTTTT.

The rearrangement uses TRBV27 and TRBJ2-7, with D tentatively TRBD1 or TRBD2 (5 bases each). The germline CDR1 and CDR2 sequences are MNHEY and SMNVEV (reference sequence). V was cut by 3 bases and J by 6 bases, with 15 bases left in between. This CDR3 is 14 amino acids long. CDR3 bases: TGTGCCAGCAGTTTTTCTGGGGACCAGCTCGAGCAGTACTTC. This gives the protein CASSFSGDQLEQYF.

This chain connects TRBV6-4 to TRBJ1-2; D not resolved. The CDR3 extends over 15 amino acids. The V gene's germline CDR1 is MRHNA and CDR2 SNTAGT. V lost 6 bases and J 3 bases, leaving 17 bases between the germline ends. In nucleotides, the CDR3 is TGTGCCAGCAGACCGGGCCCCACACGTGACTATGGCTACACCTTC. Translated: CASRPGPTRDYGYTF.

The chain combines TRBV23-1 with TRBJ2-1; tentative D call: TRBD1 (5 bases). TRBV23-1 carries the ORF label, with uncertain function. The CDR3 sequence is 17 residues long. The ends were cut back, 4 bases at V and 6 bases at J, with 22 bases in the middle. The CDR3 spells CASSRYQQDSFSNEQFF. CDR3 nucleotide sequence: TGCGCCAGCAGTCGTTATCAACAAGACAGTTTTTCCAATGAGCAGTTCTTC.

The rearrangement links TRBV29-1 to TRBJ1-2; the D gene is possibly TRBD1 (6 bases). Trimming removed 0 bases at V and 8 bases at J, with 16 bases between. This CDR3 is 14 amino acids long. Germline CDR1 is SQVTM and CDR2 is ANQGSEA. The CDR3 DNA sequence: TGCAGCGTTGAAGACGGACAGAGCATTGGAGGCTACACCTTC. As protein: CSVEDGQSIGGYTF.

The gene calls are TRBV7-9 and TRBJ1-3; TRBD1 matches 7 bases. Germline loops: CDR1 SEHNR, CDR2 FQNEAQ (reference sequence). The length of the CDR3 is 15 residues. With 5 bases clipped from V and 1 base from J, the junction kept 5 bases outside the gene matches. The CDR3 spells CASSGQELSGNTIYF. DNA of the CDR3: TGTGCCAGCAGCGGACAGGAGCTATCTGGAAACACCATATATTTT.

The chain combines TRBV5-8 with TRBJ1-2; TRBD1 matches 10 bases. The CDR3 is 18 residues long. The germline gives CDR1 SGHTS, CDR2 YDEGEE. Trimming removed 1 base from V and 6 bases from J; junction bases left unmatched: 15. CDR3: CASSLNQAWDDRGHGYTF. The CDR3 nucleotides read TGTGCCAGCAGCTTGAACCAAGCGTGGGACGACAGGGGGCATGGCTACACCTTC.

V gene TRBV29-1 combines with J gene TRBJ2-1, with 11 bases lining up with TRBD2. Germline CDR1 is SQVTM and CDR2 is ANQGSEA. The CDR3 loop spans 13 amino acids. Trimming cost V 4 bases and J 9 bases; bases outside gene matches: 5. CDR3 in DNA: TGCAGCGTTGTAGCGGGAGGGGAAAGTGAGCAGTTCTTC. Translating gives CSVVAGGESEQFF.

This chain's CDR3 is CSVGSSTDTQYF. CDR3 bases: TGCAGCGTTGGCAGTAGCACAGATACGCAGTATTTT. The chain links TRBV29-1 to TRBJ2-3; D is ambiguous. Germline V gene lookup returns CDR1 SQVTM and CDR2 ANQGSEA. This CDR3 contains 12 residues. V lost 4 bases, J lost 0 bases, and 5 bases lay in between.

The chain employs TRBV29-1 and TRBJ1-1; D unresolved. Between the trimmed V and J ends, which lost 6 bases and 5 bases, there was a span of 7 bases. CDR1 and CDR2 from the germline V gene are SQVTM and ANQGSEA. This CDR3 region has 10 residues. CDR3: CSVLRTEAFF. The CDR3 DNA is TGCAGCGTCTTGAGGACTGAAGCTTTCTTT. Supplemented by reference TRBV29-1 and TRBJ1-1, the full variable domain reads SAVISQKPSRDICQRGTSLTIQCQVDSQVTMMFWYRQQPGQSLTLIATANQGSEATYESGFVIDKFPISRPNLTFSTLTVSNMSPEDSSIYLCSVLRTEAFFGQGTRLTVV.

This chain uses TRBV7-2 with TRBJ2-7; D gene unclear. The ends were cut back, 1 base at V and 1 base at J, with 11 bases in the middle. CDR1 is SGHTA, CDR2 FQGNSA, per germline. This CDR3 is built from 15 residues. The CDR3 here is CASSLVAATSYEQYF. In nucleotides, the CDR3 is TGTGCCAGCAGCTTAGTGGCGGCTACTTCCTACGAGCAGTACTTC.

This chain connects TRBV11-2 to TRBJ2-1; TRBD2 matches 9 bases. Germline CDR1 SGHAT, CDR2 FQNNGV. Unmatched junction bases numbered 17, after V lost 5 bases and J lost 9 bases. The CDR3 length is 17 residues. The DNA for the CDR3 is TGTGCCAGCAGCGTTGACCGATCGGGACTAGCTACATCTGAGCAGTTCTTC. Translation: CASSVDRSGLATSEQFF.

The V gene is TRBV28, the J gene TRBJ2-7; tentatively, D is TRBD2 (6 bases). The CDR3 sequence is 14 residues long. The V end was cut by 3 bases, the J end by 6 bases, with 15 bases between. Germline V gene lookup returns CDR1 MDHEN and CDR2 SYDVKM. The CDR3 loop reads CASSFPGSSSEQYF. The DNA of the CDR3 is TGTGCCAGCAGTTTCCCCGGGAGCTCTTCCGAGCAGTACTTC.

The DNA for the CDR3 is TGTGCCAGCAGCGTAGGAGAGACTGAAGCTTTCTTT. Its protein is CASSVGETEAFF. The chain joins TRBV9 to TRBJ1-1; D gene uncertain. Germline V gene sequence: CDR1 SGDLS, CDR2 YYNGEE. The V end lost 0 bases, the J end lost 5 bases, and 5 bases lay between the germline ends. This CDR3 comprises 12 residues.

The rearrangement joins TRBV12-1 to TRBJ2-7; the D call of TRBD1 is as the table states it, not checked on the DNA. TRBV12-1 is described as a pseudogene. CDR3 size: 18 residues. The CDR3 reads CASIPSGRGRLRRYEQYF. As DNA, the CDR3 is TGTGCCAGCATCCCTTCGGGCAGGGGGCGGTTACGACGCTACGAGCAGTACTTC.

This clone was seen only a few times. V gene TRBV28 combines with J gene TRBJ2-2; perhaps D is TRBD1 or TRBD2 (5 bases each). Germline loops: CDR1 MDHEN, CDR2 SYDVKM. The CDR3 is made up of 15 amino acids. V lost 5 bases to trimming and J lost 7 bases, with 17 bases between them. The chain's CDR3 is CASSGGMAAYGELFF. As DNA, the CDR3 is TGTGCCAGCAGTGGGGGAATGGCAGCCTACGGGGAGCTGTTTTTT.

The chain carries TRBV2 and TRBJ2-5; 12 positions agree with TRBD1. CDR1 SNHLY and CDR2 FYNNEI come from the germline V gene. The ends lost 1 base at V and 5 bases at J; junction bases unmatched: 5. The CDR3 runs 16 residues. The CDR3 nucleotides read TGTGCCAGCAGTGAAGTGGGGACAGGGGGCTGGGAGACCCAGTACTTC. This translates into CASSEVGTGGWETQYF.

Regarding this clone: Distinct nucleotide sequences in the sample also encode this CDR3. The rearrangement uses TRBV4-3 and TRBJ2-7, with D perhaps TRBD2 (5 bases). Germline V CDR1 and CDR2: LGHNA, YSLEER. Trimming stripped 4 bases from V and 0 bases from J, with 10 bases between. The CDR3 extends over 14 amino acids. The CDR3 protein is CASSPRTGSYEQYF. For the CDR3, the DNA is TGCGCCAGCAGCCCCCGGACTGGCTCCTACGAGCAGTACTTC.

CDR3 coding DNA: TGTGCCAGCAGCCCCATGTTCCGGGACAAAGAGACCCAGTACTTC. It encodes CASSPMFRDKETQYF. The chain joins TRBV6-5 to TRBJ2-5; D might be TRBD1 (6 bases). V shed 6 bases and J shed 3 bases, with 17 bases lying between them. Germline CDR1 MNHEY, CDR2 SVGAGI. The CDR3 runs 15 residues.

The chain is built from TRBV9 and TRBJ1-5, with a tentative D call TRBD1 (6 bases). This CDR3 has 15 residues. The germline V gene has CDR1 SGDLS and CDR2 YYNGEE. V was clipped by 3 bases and J by 4 bases, with 14 bases between them. The CDR3 reads CASSATGGSNQPQHF. CDR3 in DNA: TGTGCCAGCAGCGCGACAGGCGGGTCAAATCAGCCCCAGCATTTT.

The chain combines TRBV25-1 with TRBJ2-7; D is undetermined. V gave up 3 bases and J gave up 2 bases, with 8 bases separating them. Germline loops: CDR1 MGHDK, CDR2 SYGVNS. The CDR3 sequence is 13 residues long. Here the CDR3 reads CASSDSPAYEQYF. In DNA, the CDR3 is TGTGCCAGCAGTGACTCACCGGCCTACGAGCAGTACTTC.

DNA for the CDR3: TGCGCCAGCAGCTTGGCAGAAAACTCCTACGAGCAGTACTTC. Its translation: CASSLAENSYEQYF. V gene TRBV5-1 combines with J gene TRBJ2-7; D not resolved. With 0 bases removed from V and 0 bases from J, the gap between germline ends came to 7 bases. Germline V gene lookup returns CDR1 SGHRS and CDR2 YFSETQ. This CDR3 is built from 14 residues.

The chain is built from TRBV7-6 and TRBJ2-1; weak D call: TRBD2 (6 bases). This CDR3 region has 17 residues. CDR1 and CDR2 from the germline V gene are SGHVS and FNYEAQ. V dropped 2 bases and J dropped 0 bases, with 14 bases sitting between them. The CDR3: CASSLYTGSSSYNEQFF. Written as DNA, the CDR3 is TGTGCCAGCAGCTTATATACCGGGAGCAGCTCCTACAATGAGCAGTTCTTC.

This chain joins TRBV4-3 and TRBJ2-7; D unclear. Germline V lookup: CDR1 LGHNA, CDR2 YSLEER. The CDR3 runs to 16 residues. Trimming shortened V by 0 bases and J by 2 bases, and 14 bases separated the two germline ends. The CDR3 protein is CASSQDTLQQTYEQYF. In DNA form, the CDR3 reads TGCGCCAGCAGCCAAGACACCCTACAGCAAACCTACGAGCAGTACTTC.